This paragraph reports one T cell receptor (beta chain). Its antigen is undetermined. The sampling schedule covered blood at baseline, cycle 4 day 1, and cycle 7 day 1. The data were taken from a study of OX40 agonist ivuxolimab in advanced cancers. For the study at large: The drug used for patients, ivuxolimab, was an agonistic anti-OX40 (CD134) antibody. Study-level points and caveats: Among the lowest levels of clonal expansion were found in partial responders at 0.1-3.0 mg/kg. There were also nonresponders showing low normalized T-cell clonal expansion.

The protocol was immunoSEQ multiplex PCR, while the TCRdb copy is restricted to in-frame clones and leaves out a portion. This table has some 47,000 clones, more than 65% appearing once. CDR3 length: 17 amino acids. V lost 4 bases and J lost 4, with 20 bases in between. The germline V gene encodes CDR1 SGHRS and CDR2 YFSETQ. This sample comprised CD4+ or CD8+ T cells sorted from blood, obtained in a trial of the OX40 agonist ivuxolimab. This TCR derives from an adult with an advanced solid tumor such as melanoma, head and neck, liver or kidney cancer. The V gene is TRBV5-1, the J gene TRBJ1-4; D gene ambiguous. The CDR3 sequence is CASSTHYNRANNEKLFF. CDR3 coding DNA: TGCGCCAGCAGCACGCATTATAATAGGGCGAATAATGAAAAACTGTTTTTT.